The 3 T cell receptor beta chains reported below all come from one sample, sequenced in a study of blood T cell repertoires in COVID-19. Assay: immunoSEQ multiplex PCR; the TCRdb copy retains only in-frame clones and omits some. The table records around 130,000 clones, about four fifths of them present only once. Input material: peripheral blood. These receptors were collected from a human donor in a cohort sampled during active COVID-19.

The gene calls are TRBV7-2 and TRBJ1-5, with unresolved D. The V and J ends lost 3 bases and 5 bases respectively, with 8 bases between them. This CDR3 region has 13 residues. The germline V gene encodes CDR1 SGHTA and CDR2 FQGNSA. The CDR3 DNA is TGTGCCAGCAGCTTGAACATGTATCAGCCCCAGCATTTT. Amino acids: CASSLNMYQPQHF.

The chain couples TRBV4-3 to TRBJ1-4; tentative D call: TRBD1 (6 bases). V was pared by 0 bases and J by 4 bases, with 12 bases between. Per the germline V gene, CDR1 is LGHNA and CDR2 is YSLEER. This CDR3 comprises 16 residues. The CDR3 region has the DNA TGCGCCAGCAGCCAAGATCATGGACAGAATAATGAAAAACTGTTTTTT. Encoded protein: CASSQDHGQNNEKLFF.

The chain combines TRBV5-1 with TRBJ1-3; the match to TRBD1 covers 8 bases. There are 17 residues in the CDR3. The trim removed 5 bases at V and 4 bases at J, leaving 14 bases unmatched. Germline CDR1 is SGHRS and CDR2 is YFSETQ. In DNA, the CDR3 is TGCGCCAGCAGGCGTACTCCACAGGGGGAAGCAGGAAACACCATATATTTT. It specifies CASRRTPQGEAGNTIYF.